Listed below are T cell receptor beta chains from one sample, sequenced in a study of technical replicates of blood from a few donors. Sequencing was performed with immunoSEQ multiplex PCR; in TCRdb, only in-frame clones are kept and a portion is missing. The table has tens of thousands of clones, 90% to 95% seen once; the top ten hold roughly 0.25%. The sample was T cells isolated from PBMCs. These receptors were obtained from a human donor in good health. CDR3s include the opening cysteine and the closing phenylalanine or tryptophan. Each record gives: J gene, V gene, D gene, CDR3 protein. A D gene is named only where the DNA matches it firmly.

J: TRBJ2-3
V: TRBV2
D: TRBD2
CDR3: CASKATSGGADTQYF

J: TRBJ1-1
V: TRBV6-5
D: TRBD1
CDR3: CASSGWTGRATEAFF

J: TRBJ2-1
V: TRBV4-1
D: -
CDR3: CASSLSGLSSSYNEQFF

J: TRBJ1-2
V: TRBV30
D: -
CDR3: CAWRKGFVSVNYGYTF

J: TRBJ2-2
V: TRBV25-1
D: -
CDR3: CASSEISPPGELFF

J: TRBJ2-6
V: TRBV7-9
D: -
CDR3: CASSSPGPETDRANVLTF

J: TRBJ1-6
V: TRBV6-1
D: -
CDR3: CASSKPDGNNSPLHF

J: TRBJ1-5
V: TRBV19
D: -
CDR3: CASRGGDQPQHF

J: TRBJ2-7
V: TRBV5-1
D: -
CDR3: CASSLGVTGSEQYF

J: TRBJ1-1
V: TRBV11-1
D: -
CDR3: CASSLDRDTEAFF

J: TRBJ2-1
V: TRBV7-2
D: -
CDR3: CASSFLSPAGQFF

J: TRBJ2-5
V: TRBV7-7
D: TRBD1
CDR3: CASSLGTGGFETQYF

J: TRBJ1-5
V: TRBV4-1
D: -
CDR3: CASSQDQTGSNQPQHF

J: TRBJ1-1
V: TRBV29-1
D: -
CDR3: CSVGTGQVNTEAFF

J: TRBJ1-2
V: TRBV5-6
D: TRBD1
CDR3: CASSLNAGTGGGGYTF

J: TRBJ2-3
V: TRBV5-8
D: TRBD1
CDR3: CASSPGQGSSDTQYF

J: TRBJ1-1
V: TRBV4-1
D: -
CDR3: CASSQEQGNTEAFF

J: TRBJ1-3
V: TRBV5-5
D: -
CDR3: CASSLGGPNSGNTIYF

J: TRBJ1-1
V: TRBV6-5
D: -
CDR3: CASRGTRGTEAFF

J: TRBJ2-3
V: TRBV5-5
D: TRBD2
CDR3: CASSLPGGAADTQYF

J: TRBJ1-2
V: TRBV28
D: TRBD1
CDR3: CASSTGGQGHYGYTF

J: TRBJ2-7
V: TRBV19
D: TRBD1
CDR3: CASSPGQAYEQYF

J: TRBJ1-1
V: TRBV25-1
D: -
CDR3: CASSEFIAGVNTEAFF

J: TRBJ2-7
V: TRBV19
D: TRBD2
CDR3: CASSVGTSGTWEQYF

J: TRBJ2-7
V: TRBV6-6
D: -
CDR3: CASTPSREPLFYEQYF

J: TRBJ2-5
V: TRBV5-1
D: TRBD2
CDR3: CASSGAGARETQYF

J: TRBJ2-2
V: TRBV15
D: TRBD1
CDR3: CATSTERGQGSSGELFF

J: TRBJ1-1
V: TRBV20-1
D: TRBD1
CDR3: CSVGTAREAFF

J: TRBJ2-7
V: TRBV27
D: TRBD1
CDR3: CAIQGAAGEQYF

J: TRBJ2-5
V: TRBV9
D: -
CDR3: CASSVGLAGETQYF

J: TRBJ2-4
V: TRBV4-1
D: -
CDR3: CASSQETRALSGYF

J: TRBJ1-1
V: TRBV6-1
D: -
CDR3: CASSDPQRGEAFF

J: TRBJ2-1
V: TRBV27
D: -
CDR3: CASSMAGNNEQFF

J: TRBJ1-2
V: TRBV18
D: -
CDR3: CASSPPGGTSDGYTF

J: TRBJ1-2
V: TRBV5-5
D: -
CDR3: CASRASGQPRANYGYTF

J: TRBJ1-2
V: TRBV11-2
D: -
CDR3: CASSLATQNYGYTF

J: TRBJ2-7
V: TRBV27
D: -
CDR3: CASSYRISVEQYF

J: TRBJ1-1
V: TRBV4-1
D: TRBD1
CDR3: CASSQGLGQLKTEAFF

J: TRBJ1-4
V: TRBV5-1
D: -
CDR3: CASSPGSGTNEKLFF

J: TRBJ2-7
V: TRBV20-1
D: -
CDR3: CSAVAGYEQYF

J: TRBJ1-1
V: TRBV27
D: -
CDR3: CASRAGGTTEAFF

J: TRBJ2-7
V: TRBV2
D: -
CDR3: CAARDSYEQYF

J: TRBJ1-5
V: TRBV7-8
D: TRBD1
CDR3: CASTRRTGEDLNQPQHF

J: TRBJ2-3
V: TRBV27
D: -
CDR3: CASIGHDGSRGDTQYF

J: TRBJ2-7
V: TRBV6-6
D: -
CDR3: CASAMRDVIYEQYF

J: TRBJ2-2
V: TRBV5-1
D: -
CDR3: CASSSLGQPGGELFF

J: TRBJ2-3
V: TRBV5-1
D: -
CDR3: CASSLEPSDTQYF

J: TRBJ2-1
V: TRBV5-4
D: -
CDR3: CASSFGNEQFF

J: TRBJ2-1
V: TRBV9
D: TRBD2
CDR3: CASSVDTSGSWNEQFF